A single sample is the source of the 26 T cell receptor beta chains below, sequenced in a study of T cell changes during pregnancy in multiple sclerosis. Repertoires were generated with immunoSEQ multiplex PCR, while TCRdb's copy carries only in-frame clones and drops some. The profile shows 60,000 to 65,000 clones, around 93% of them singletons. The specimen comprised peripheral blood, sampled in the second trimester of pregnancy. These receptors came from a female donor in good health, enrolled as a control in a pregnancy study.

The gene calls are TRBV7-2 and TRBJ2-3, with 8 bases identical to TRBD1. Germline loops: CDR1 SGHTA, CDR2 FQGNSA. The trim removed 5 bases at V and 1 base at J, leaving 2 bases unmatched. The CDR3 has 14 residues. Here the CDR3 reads CASSTTGGTDTQYF. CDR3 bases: TGTGCCAGCAGCACGACAGGGGGCACAGATACGCAGTATTTT.

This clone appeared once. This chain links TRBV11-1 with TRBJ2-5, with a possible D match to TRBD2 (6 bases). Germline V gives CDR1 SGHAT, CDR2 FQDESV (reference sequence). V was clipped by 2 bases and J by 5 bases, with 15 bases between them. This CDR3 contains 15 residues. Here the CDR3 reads CASSLLTDRGETQYF. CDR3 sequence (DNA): TGTGCCAGCAGCTTATTGACCGACCGGGGGGAGACCCAGTACTTC.

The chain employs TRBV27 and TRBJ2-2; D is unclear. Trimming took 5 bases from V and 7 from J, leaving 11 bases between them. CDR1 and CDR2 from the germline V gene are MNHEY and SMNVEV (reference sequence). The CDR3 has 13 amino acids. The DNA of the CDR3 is TGTGCCAGCAGTCCGGGTTTCGGCGGGGAGCTGTTTTTT. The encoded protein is CASSPGFGGELFF.

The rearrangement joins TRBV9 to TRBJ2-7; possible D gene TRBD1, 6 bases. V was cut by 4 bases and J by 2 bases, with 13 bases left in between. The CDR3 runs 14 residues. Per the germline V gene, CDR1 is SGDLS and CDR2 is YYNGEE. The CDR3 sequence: CASSPRDIPYEQYF. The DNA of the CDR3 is TGTGCCAGCAGCCCCCGGGACATCCCCTACGAGCAGTACTTC.

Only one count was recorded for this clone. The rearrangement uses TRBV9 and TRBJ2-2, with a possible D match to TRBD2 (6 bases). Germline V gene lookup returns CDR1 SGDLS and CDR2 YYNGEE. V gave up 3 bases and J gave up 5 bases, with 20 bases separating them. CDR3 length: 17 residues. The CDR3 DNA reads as TGTGCCAGCAGCGATCACCCTTGGGAGGTTGATACCGGGGAGCTGTTTTTT. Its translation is CASSDHPWEVDTGELFF.

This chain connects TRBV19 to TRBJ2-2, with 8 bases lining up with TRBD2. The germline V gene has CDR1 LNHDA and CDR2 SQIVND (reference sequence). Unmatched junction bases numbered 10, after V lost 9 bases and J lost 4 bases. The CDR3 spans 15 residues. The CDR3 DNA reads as TGTGCCAGCACCTCGGGGGGGCCGGTCACCGGGGAGCTGTTTTTT. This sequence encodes CASTSGGPVTGELFF.

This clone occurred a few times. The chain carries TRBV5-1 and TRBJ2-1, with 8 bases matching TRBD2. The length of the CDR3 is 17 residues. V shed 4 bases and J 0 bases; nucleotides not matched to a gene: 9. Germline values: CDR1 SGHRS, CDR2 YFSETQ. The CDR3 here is CASSPSAGGASYNEQFF. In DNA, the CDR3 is TGCGCCAGCAGCCCCTCAGCCGGGGGGGCCTCCTACAATGAGCAGTTCTTC.

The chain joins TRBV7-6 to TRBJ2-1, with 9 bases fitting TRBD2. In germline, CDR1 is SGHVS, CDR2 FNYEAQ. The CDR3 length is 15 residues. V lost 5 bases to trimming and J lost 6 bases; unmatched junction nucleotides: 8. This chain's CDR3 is CASSLSGSYGNEQFF. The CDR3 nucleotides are TGTGCCAGCAGCCTTAGCGGGAGTTACGGCAATGAGCAGTTCTTC.

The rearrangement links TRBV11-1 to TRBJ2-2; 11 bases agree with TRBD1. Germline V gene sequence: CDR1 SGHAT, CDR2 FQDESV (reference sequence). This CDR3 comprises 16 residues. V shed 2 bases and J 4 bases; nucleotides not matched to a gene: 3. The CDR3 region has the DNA TGTGCCAGCAGCTTACGGACAGGGGGCTTCACCGGGGAGCTGTTTTTT. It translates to CASSLRTGGFTGELFF.

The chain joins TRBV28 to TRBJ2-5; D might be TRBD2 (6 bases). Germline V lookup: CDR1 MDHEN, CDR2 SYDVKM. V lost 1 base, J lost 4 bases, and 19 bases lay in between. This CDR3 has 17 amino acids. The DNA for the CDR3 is TGTGCCAGCAGTTTATCAATAGGTGCGGGATTCAGAGAGACCCAGTACTTC. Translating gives CASSLSIGAGFRETQYF.

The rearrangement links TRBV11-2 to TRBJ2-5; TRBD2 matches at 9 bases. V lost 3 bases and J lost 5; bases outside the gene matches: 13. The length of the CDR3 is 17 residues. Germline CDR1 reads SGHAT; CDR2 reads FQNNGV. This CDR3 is CASSFRLAGASRETQYF. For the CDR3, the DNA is TGTGCCAGCAGCTTCCGATTAGCGGGGGCCTCTCGGGAGACCCAGTACTTC.

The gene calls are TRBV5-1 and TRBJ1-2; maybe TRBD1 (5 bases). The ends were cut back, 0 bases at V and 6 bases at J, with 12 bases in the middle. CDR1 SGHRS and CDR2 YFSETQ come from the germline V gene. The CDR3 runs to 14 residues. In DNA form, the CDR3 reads TGCGCCAGCAGCTTGGGGGGCGGCGGGAATGGCTACACCTTC. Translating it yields CASSLGGGGNGYTF. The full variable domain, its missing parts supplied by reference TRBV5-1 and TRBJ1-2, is KAGVTQTPRYLIKTRGQQVTLSCSPISGHRSVSWYQQTPGQGLQFLFEYFSETQRNKGNFPGRFSGRQFSNSRSEMNVSTLELGDSALYLCASSLGGGGNGYTFGSGTRLTVV.

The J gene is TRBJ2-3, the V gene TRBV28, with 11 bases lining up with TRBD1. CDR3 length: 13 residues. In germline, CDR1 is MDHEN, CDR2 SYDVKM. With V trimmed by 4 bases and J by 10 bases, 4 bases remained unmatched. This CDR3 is CASSSWDRGSQYF. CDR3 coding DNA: TGTGCCAGCAGTTCATGGGACAGGGGGTCGCAGTATTTT.

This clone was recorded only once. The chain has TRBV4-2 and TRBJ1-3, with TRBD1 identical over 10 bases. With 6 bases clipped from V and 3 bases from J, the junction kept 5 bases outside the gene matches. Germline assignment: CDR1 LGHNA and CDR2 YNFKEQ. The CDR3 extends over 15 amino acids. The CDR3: CASRPTGGLGNTIYF. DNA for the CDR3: TGTGCCAGCAGACCGACAGGGGGCCTTGGAAACACCATATATTTT.

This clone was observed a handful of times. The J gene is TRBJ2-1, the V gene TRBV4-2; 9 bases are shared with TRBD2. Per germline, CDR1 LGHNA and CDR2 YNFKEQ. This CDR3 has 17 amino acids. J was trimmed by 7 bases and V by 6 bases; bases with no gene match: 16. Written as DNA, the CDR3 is TGTGCCAGCAGACGGACTGGAGCGGGAGGAGTAGAGAATGAGCAGTTCTTC. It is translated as CASRRTGAGGVENEQFF.

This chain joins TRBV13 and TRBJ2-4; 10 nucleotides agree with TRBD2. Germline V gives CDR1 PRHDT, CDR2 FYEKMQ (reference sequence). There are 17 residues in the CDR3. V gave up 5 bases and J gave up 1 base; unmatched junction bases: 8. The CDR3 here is CASSRTGTSVAKNIQYF. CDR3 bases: TGTGCCAGCAGCCGAACCGGGACTAGCGTCGCCAAAAACATTCAGTACTTC.

The DNA for the CDR3 is TGTGCCAGCAGCTTAGAATTTCCCGGGCAGGGTGGGAATGAGCAGTTCTTC. Translation: CASSLEFPGQGGNEQFF. The V call is TRBV7-9, the J call TRBJ2-1; D perhaps matches TRBD1 (5 bases). The CDR3 extends over 17 amino acids. Germline V gene data show CDR1 as SEHNR and CDR2 as FQNEAQ (reference sequence). The V end lost 1 base, the J end lost 7 bases, and 20 bases lay between the germline ends.

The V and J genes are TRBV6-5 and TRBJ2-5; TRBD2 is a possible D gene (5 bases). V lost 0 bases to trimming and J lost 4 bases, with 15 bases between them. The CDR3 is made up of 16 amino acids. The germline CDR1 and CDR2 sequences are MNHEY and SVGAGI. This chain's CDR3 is CASSYSGRGFGETQYF. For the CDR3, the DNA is TGTGCCAGCAGTTACTCTGGCCGGGGATTTGGAGAGACCCAGTACTTC.

Written as DNA, the CDR3 is TGTGCCATCAGGGACGGACTAGCAGCAACCTCATACGAGCAGTACTTC. Its translation: CAIRDGLAATSYEQYF. The chain combines TRBV10-3 with TRBJ2-7, with 8 bases lining up with TRBD2. V shed 6 bases and J 4 bases; nucleotides not matched to a gene: 14. This CDR3 has 16 residues. The germline V gene encodes CDR1 ENHRY and CDR2 SYGVKD.

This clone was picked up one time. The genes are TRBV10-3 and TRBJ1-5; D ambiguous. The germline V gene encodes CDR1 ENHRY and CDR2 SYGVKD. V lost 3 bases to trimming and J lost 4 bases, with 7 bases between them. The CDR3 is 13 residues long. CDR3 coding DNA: TGTGCCATCAGTGACCAGGAAAATCAGCCCCAGCATTTT. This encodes CAISDQENQPQHF.

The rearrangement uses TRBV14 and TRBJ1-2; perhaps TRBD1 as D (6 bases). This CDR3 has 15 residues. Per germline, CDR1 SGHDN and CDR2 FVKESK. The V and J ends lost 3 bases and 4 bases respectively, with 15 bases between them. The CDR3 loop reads CASSHRPGRGYGYTF. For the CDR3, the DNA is TGTGCCAGCAGCCATCGTCCGGGCAGGGGCTATGGCTACACCTTC.

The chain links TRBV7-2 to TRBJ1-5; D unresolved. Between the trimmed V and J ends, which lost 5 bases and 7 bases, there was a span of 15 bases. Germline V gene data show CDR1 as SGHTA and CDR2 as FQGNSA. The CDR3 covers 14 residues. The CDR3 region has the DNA TGTGCCAGCAGCCGCTTTCTTGAGTCGCAGCCCCAGCATTTT. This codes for CASSRFLESQPQHF.

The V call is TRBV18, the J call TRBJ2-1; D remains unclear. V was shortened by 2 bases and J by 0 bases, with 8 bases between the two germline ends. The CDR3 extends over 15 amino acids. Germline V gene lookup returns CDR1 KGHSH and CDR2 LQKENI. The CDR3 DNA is TGTGCCAGCTCACCAAAGTCGAGCTCCTACAATGAGCAGTTCTTC. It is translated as CASSPKSSSYNEQFF. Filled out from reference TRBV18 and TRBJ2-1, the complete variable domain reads NAGVMQNPRHLVRRRGQEARLRCSPMKGHSHVYWYRQLPEEGLKFMVYLQKENIIDESGMPKERFSAEFPKEGPSILRIQQVVRGDSAAYFCASSPKSSSYNEQFFGPGTRLTVL.

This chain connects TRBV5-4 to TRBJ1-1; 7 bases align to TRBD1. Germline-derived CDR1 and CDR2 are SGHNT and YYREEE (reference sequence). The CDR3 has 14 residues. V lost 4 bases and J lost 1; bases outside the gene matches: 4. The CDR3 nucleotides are TGTGCCAGCAGCCGGACAGGCCAGAACACTGAAGCTTTCTTT. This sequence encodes CASSRTGQNTEAFF.

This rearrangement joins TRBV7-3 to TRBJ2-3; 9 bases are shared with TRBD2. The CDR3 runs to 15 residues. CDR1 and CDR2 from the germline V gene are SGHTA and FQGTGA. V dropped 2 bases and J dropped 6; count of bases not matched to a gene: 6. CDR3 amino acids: CASSLGQRGVDTQYF. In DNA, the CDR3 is TGTGCCAGCAGCTTAGGGCAGCGGGGGGTCGATACGCAGTATTTT.

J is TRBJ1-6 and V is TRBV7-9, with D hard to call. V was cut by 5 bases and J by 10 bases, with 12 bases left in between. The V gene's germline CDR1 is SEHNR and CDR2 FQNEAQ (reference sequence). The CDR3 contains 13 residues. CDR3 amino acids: CASSIGPASPLHF. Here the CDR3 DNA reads TGTGCCAGCAGCATTGGGCCGGCCTCACCCCTCCACTTT.